This TCR beta chain was captured by sequencing in a study of blood T cell repertoires in COVID-19. About the study: Samples taken during acute and convalescent COVID-19 were collected in the United States, Italy and Spain.

V trimming: 3 bases; J trimming: 6 bases; junction bases outside the gene matches: 6. Per germline, CDR1 LGHDT and CDR2 YNNKEL (reference sequence). The CDR3 is made up of 16 amino acids. Sequencing used immunoSEQ multiplex PCR; TCRdb keeps in-frame clones, though not all of them. The table has about half a million clones, approximately 89% seen once. This sequence was found in a man between 18 and 29 years old with COVID-19, enrolled during active disease. Sequencing was carried out using peripheral blood. The chain carries TRBV3-1 (or the pseudogene TRBV3-2) and TRBJ2-3; the match to TRBD2 covers 13 bases. The CDR3 sequence is CASSQLLAGGPDTQYF. The CDR3, as DNA: TGTGCCAGCAGCCAGCTACTAGCGGGGGGGCCTGATACGCAGTATTTT.